This T cell receptor (beta chain) was captured in a study of T-cell reconstitution after alpha-beta-depleted transplantation in children. For TCRbeta, the library was prepared with unique molecular identifiers. TCRdb processed the PCR reads anew with MiXCR; each CDR3 protein has one entry. Of approximately 520,000 distinct CDR3 sequences in the sample, approximately 32% were seen once. From germline, CDR1 is SGDLS and CDR2 YYNGEE. Trimming took 3 bases from V and 4 from J; bases not matched to a gene: 10. The CDR3 length is 17 residues. The chain carries TRBV9 and TRBJ2-5; 12 bases map to TRBD2. This specimen was PBMCs from the stem cell graft donor, taken from the stem cell graft. This sequence was found in a human donor who donated a stem cell graft to a child with aplastic anemia. The CDR3 nucleotides read TGTGCCAGCAGCGCCGGCGCTAGCGGGAGGGCCAGAGAGACCCAGTACTTC. Its translation is CASSAGASGRARETQYF. Using reference TRBV9 and TRBJ2-5 for the parts outside the CDR3, the full variable domain is DSGVTQTPKHLITATGQRVTLRCSPRSGDLSVYWYQQSLDQGLQFLIQYYNGEERAKGNILERFSAQQFPDLHSELNLSSLELGDSALYFCASSAGASGRARETQYFGPGTRLLVL.